This TCR beta chain is drawn from a study of Ad26.COV2.S vaccination and SARS-CoV-2 variants. This CDR3 comprises 15 residues. With 3 bases clipped from V and 7 bases from J, the junction kept 6 bases outside the gene matches. CDR1 is MNHEY and CDR2 is SMNVEV in the germline V gene (reference sequence). Libraries were prepared by immunoSEQ multiplex PCR; TCRdb keeps only in-frame clonotypes and omits some of them. The profile covers 200,000 to 300,000 clones, with roughly 90% appearing a single time and about 10% taken by the ten largest. Treatment given: about 20 received Ad26.COV2.S at low or high dose, single or two shots; 5 received placebo; per-sample allocation not given. Following the first vaccine or placebo injection, samples were taken on day 63.

The rearrangement links TRBV27 to TRBJ1-6; 7 nucleotides agree with TRBD1. The TCR comes from a person between 18 and 59 years old who received the Ad26.COV2.S COVID-19 vaccine or a placebo. Sequences were derived from peripheral blood, sampled in a trial of Ad26.COV2.S vaccine versus placebo. The CDR3 DNA reads as TGTGCCAGCAGTTTCGAAGGGGGCGGGAATTCACCCCTCCACTTT. It yields the protein CASSFEGGGNSPLHF.